This TCR beta chain was recorded in a study of blood T cell repertoires in COVID-19. Study background: Nucleic acid was either cDNA or gDNA, and it came from T cells, B-cell-depleted T cells, or PBMCs.

CDR3 size: 15 residues. V lost 3 bases to trimming and J lost 0 bases, with 6 bases between them. Germline CDR1 is SNHLY and CDR2 is FYNNEI. The protocol was immunoSEQ multiplex PCR, while the TCRdb copy is restricted to in-frame clones and leaves out a portion. This sample carries around 30,000 clones, 88% of them seen once, and the ten largest clones take around 15%. This clone was picked up one time. What was sequenced was peripheral blood. This sequence joins TRBV2 and TRBJ2-6; D uncertain. The TCR sequence derives from a human donor with active COVID-19. The donor label of this sample is uncertain. CDR3 loop: CASSESFSGANVLTF. The CDR3 DNA reads TGTGCCAGCAGTGAGTCGTTCTCTGGGGCCAACGTCCTGACTTTC. The whole variable domain, filled in from reference TRBV2 and TRBJ2-6, reads EPEVTQTPSHQVTQMGQEVILRCVPISNHLYFYWYRQILGQKVEFLVSFYNNEISEKSEIFDDQFSVERPDGSNFTLKIRSTKLEDSAMYFCASSESFSGANVLTFGAGSRLTVL.